A selection of T cell receptor beta chains follows, all from one sample in a study of cytomegalovirus exposure and HLA in healthy donors. Clones were read by immunoSEQ multiplex PCR, and TCRdb kept only the in-frame ones, dropping some. This table has roughly 70,000 clones, approximately 97% appearing once. Sequenced sample: PBMCs. The receptor source for this set is a woman aged 18-29 years in good health and CMV-seropositive. CDR3s include the opening cysteine and the closing phenylalanine or tryptophan. The D gene is left open where the match is weak. Only part of the rows carry a size: once, few, many, or a class if the clone is expanded.

d_gene	v_gene	j_gene	len	abundance	CDR3aa	CDR3nt
TRBD1	TRBV27	TRBJ1-4	15	.	CASSLYPRGIEKLFF	TGTGCCAGCAGTTTATACCCCAGGGGGATTGAAAAACTGTTTTTT
TRBD1	TRBV19	TRBJ1-1	18	.	CASSNPEGTGEMNTEAFF	TGTGCCAGTAGTAACCCAGAGGGGACAGGAGAAATGAACACTGAAGCTTTCTTT
TRBD1	TRBV16	TRBJ1-1	14	.	CASSHQGQVKKAFF	TGTGCCAGCAGCCACCAGGGACAGGTAAAGAAGGCTTTCTTT
.	TRBV14	TRBJ2-1	16	.	CASSLLQGWTSNEQFF	TGTGCCAGCAGCCTTTTACAGGGCTGGACAAGCAATGAGCAGTTCTTC
TRBD2	TRBV7-8	TRBJ2-7	18	.	CASSLERLAGATTYEQYF	TGTGCCAGCAGCTTAGAAAGACTAGCGGGGGCGACTACCTACGAGCAGTACTTC
.	TRBV11-2	TRBJ2-7	13	.	CASSADGGYEQYF	TGTGCCAGCAGCGCGGACGGGGGCTACGAGCAGTACTTC
.	TRBV2	TRBJ1-4	14	.	CASSAQEGFEKLFF	TGTGCCAGCAGTGCCCAGGAGGGGTTTGAAAAACTGTTTTTT
TRBD1	TRBV11-2	TRBJ2-7	14	.	CASSPRTGVAEQYF	TGTGCCAGCAGCCCGAGGACAGGGGTGGCCGAGCAGTACTTC
.	TRBV11-2	TRBJ2-7	16	.	CASSLDQGKYYYEQYF	TGTGCCAGCAGCTTAGATCAGGGAAAATACTACTACGAGCAGTACTTC
TRBD2	TRBV19	TRBJ2-3	16	.	CASSPGLAAYTDTQYF	TGTGCCAGTAGTCCTGGACTAGCTGCTTACACAGATACGCAGTATTTT
.	TRBV15	TRBJ1-5	14	.	CATSRDYNNQPQHF	TGTGCCACCAGCAGAGATTATAACAATCAGCCCCAGCATTTT
TRBD1	TRBV2	TRBJ1-4	14	.	CASGGQGPNEKLFF	TGTGCCAGCGGGGGACAGGGACCAAATGAAAAACTGTTTTTT
.	TRBV7-6	TRBJ1-3	15	.	CASSEGGLFGNTIYF	TGTGCCAGCAGCGAGGGGGGGCTTTTTGGAAACACCATATATTTT
.	TRBV6-5	TRBJ2-2	14	.	CASSPTVNTGELFF	TGTGCCAGCAGCCCGACAGTGAACACCGGGGAGCTGTTTTTT
.	TRBV5-6	TRBJ1-1	13	.	CASSLGGLTEAFF	TGTGCCAGCAGCTTGGGAGGTCTCACTGAAGCTTTCTTT
.	TRBV20-1	TRBJ1-1	10	.	CSARYIEAFF	TGCAGTGCTAGGTATATTGAAGCTTTCTTT
.	TRBV4-1	TRBJ2-3	14	.	CASSQKGVADTQYF	TGCGCCAGCAGCCAAAAAGGGGTGGCAGATACGCAGTATTTT
.	TRBV27	TRBJ2-7	16	.	CASSFLSGYHFYEQYF	TGTGCCAGCAGTTTTCTCTCGGGGTACCATTTCTACGAGCAGTACTTC
.	TRBV28	TRBJ2-7	16	once	CASSPPRGSFAYEQYF	TGTGCCAGCAGTCCGCCCAGGGGAAGCTTCGCCTACGAGCAGTACTTC
TRBD2	TRBV7-2	TRBJ2-7	15	.	CASSFGLAGGYEQYF	TGTGCCAGCAGCTTTGGACTAGCGGGAGGGTACGAGCAGTACTTC
.	TRBV7-9	TRBJ1-4	16	once	CASSLSAGPGDEKLFF	TGTGCCAGCAGCTTGTCAGCGGGCCCTGGGGATGAAAAACTGTTTTTT
.	TRBV30	TRBJ2-7	16	once	CAWSVSLTGSIYEQYF	TGTGCCTGGAGTGTATCCCTGACAGGTTCCATCTACGAGCAGTACTTC
.	TRBV29-1	TRBJ1-2	12	.	CSAQQYEYGYTF	TGCAGCGCCCAACAGTACGAGTATGGCTACACCTTC
TRBD2	TRBV4-1	TRBJ2-1	18	.	CASSQGGSVASGRYEQFF	TGCGCCAGCAGCCAAGGTGGCTCGGTGGCTAGCGGGAGGTATGAGCAGTTCTTC